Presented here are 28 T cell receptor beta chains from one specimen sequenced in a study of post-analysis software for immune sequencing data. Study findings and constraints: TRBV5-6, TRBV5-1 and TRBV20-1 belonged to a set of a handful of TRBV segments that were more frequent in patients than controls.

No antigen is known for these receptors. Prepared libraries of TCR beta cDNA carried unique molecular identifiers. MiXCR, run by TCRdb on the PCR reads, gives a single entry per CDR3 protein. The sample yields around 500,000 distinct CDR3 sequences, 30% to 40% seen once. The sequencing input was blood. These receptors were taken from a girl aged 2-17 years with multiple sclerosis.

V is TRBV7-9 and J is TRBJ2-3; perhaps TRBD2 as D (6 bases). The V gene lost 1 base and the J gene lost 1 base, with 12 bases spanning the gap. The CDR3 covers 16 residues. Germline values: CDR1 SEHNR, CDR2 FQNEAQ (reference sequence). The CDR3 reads CASSLGASAGTDTQYF. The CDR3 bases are TGTGCCAGCAGCTTAGGGGCTAGCGCAGGCACAGATACGCAGTATTTT.

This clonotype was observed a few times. The CDR3 protein is CSARDPPRGSYNEQFF. The CDR3 DNA reads TGCAGTGCTAGAGATCCCCCGAGGGGCTCCTACAATGAGCAGTTCTTC. The rearrangement links TRBV20-1 to TRBJ2-1; D is tentatively TRBD1 or TRBD2 (5 bases each). The CDR3 has 16 residues. V shed 0 bases and J shed 0 bases, with 12 bases lying between them. Germline-derived CDR1 and CDR2 are DFQATT and SNEGSKA (reference sequence).

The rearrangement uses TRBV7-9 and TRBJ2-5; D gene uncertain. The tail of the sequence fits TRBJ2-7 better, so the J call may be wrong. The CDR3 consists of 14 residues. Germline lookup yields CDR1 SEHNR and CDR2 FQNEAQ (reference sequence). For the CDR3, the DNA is TGTGCCAGCAGCTTAGTCTCCGAACCATACGAGCAGTACTTC. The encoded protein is CASSLVSEPYEQYF.

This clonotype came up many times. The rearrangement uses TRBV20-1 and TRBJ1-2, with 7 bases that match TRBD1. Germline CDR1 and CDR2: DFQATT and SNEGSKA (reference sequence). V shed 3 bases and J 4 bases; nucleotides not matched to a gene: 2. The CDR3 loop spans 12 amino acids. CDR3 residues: CSARGTVYGYTF. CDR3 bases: TGCAGTGCTAGGGGGACAGTCTATGGCTACACCTTC.

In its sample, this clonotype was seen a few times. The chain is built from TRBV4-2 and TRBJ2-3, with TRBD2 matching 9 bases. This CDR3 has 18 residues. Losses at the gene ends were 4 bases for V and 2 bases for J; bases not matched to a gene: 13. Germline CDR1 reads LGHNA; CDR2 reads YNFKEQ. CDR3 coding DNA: TGTGCCAGCAGCCGGCCCTCCCAGCGGGGGGCCAACACAGATACGCAGTATTTT. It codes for CASSRPSQRGANTDTQYF.

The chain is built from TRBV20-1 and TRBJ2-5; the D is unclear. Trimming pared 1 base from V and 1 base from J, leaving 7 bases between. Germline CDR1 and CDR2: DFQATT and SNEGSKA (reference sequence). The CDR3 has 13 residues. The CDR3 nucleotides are TGCAGTGCTAGAGTGGGGATCCAAGAGACCCAGTACTTC. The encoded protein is CSARVGIQETQYF.

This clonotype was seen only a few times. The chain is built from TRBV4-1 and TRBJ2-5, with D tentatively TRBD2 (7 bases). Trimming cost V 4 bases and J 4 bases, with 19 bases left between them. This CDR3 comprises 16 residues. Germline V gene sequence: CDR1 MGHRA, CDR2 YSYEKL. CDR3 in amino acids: CASSPNDEGGAETQYF. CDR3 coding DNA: TGCGCCAGCAGCCCCAACGACGAGGGGGGGGCAGAGACCCAGTACTTC.

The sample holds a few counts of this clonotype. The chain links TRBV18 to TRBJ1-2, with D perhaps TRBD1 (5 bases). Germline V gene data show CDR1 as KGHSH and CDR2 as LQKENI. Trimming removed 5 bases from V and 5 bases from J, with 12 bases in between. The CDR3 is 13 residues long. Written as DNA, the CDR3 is TGTGCCAGCTCATATGACAGTACTTATGGCTACACCTTC. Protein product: CASSYDSTYGYTF.

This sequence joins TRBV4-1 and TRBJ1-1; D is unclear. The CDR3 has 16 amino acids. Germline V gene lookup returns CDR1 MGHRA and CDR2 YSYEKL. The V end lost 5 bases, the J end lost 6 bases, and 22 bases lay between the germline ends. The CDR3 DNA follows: TGCGCCAGCAGCGCCACCCTTAAAGGGCAGAGATCTGAAGCTTTCTTT. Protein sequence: CASSATLKGQRSEAFF.

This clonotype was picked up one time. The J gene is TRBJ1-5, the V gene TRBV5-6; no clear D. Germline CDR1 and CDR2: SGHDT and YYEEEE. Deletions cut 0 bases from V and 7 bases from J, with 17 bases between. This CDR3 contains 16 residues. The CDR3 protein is CASSLGREVFGQPQHF. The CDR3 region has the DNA TGTGCCAGCAGCTTGGGGAGGGAAGTATTTGGACAGCCCCAGCATTTT.

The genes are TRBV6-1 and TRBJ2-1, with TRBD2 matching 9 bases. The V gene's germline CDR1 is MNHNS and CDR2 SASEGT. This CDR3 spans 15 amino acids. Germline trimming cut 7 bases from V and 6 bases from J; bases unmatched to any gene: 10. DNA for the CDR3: TGTGCCAGCATCTTAGCGGGGGCCACATCCAATGAGCAGTTCTTC. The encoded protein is CASILAGATSNEQFF.

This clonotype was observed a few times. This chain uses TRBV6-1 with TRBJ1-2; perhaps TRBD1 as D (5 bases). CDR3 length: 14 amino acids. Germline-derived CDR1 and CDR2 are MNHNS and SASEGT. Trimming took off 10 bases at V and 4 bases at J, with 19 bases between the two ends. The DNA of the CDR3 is TGTGCCATGCGAACTGGCGGACAATTCTATGGCTACACCTTC. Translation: CAMRTGGQFYGYTF.

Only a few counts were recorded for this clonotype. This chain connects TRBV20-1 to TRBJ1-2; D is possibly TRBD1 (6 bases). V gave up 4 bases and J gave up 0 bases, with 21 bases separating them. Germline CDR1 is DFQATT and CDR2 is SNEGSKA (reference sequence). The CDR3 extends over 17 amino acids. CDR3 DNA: TGCAGTGCTAACCCGAGCCGGTCGGCAGGGGCTAACTATGGCTACACCTTC. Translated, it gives CSANPSRSAGANYGYTF.

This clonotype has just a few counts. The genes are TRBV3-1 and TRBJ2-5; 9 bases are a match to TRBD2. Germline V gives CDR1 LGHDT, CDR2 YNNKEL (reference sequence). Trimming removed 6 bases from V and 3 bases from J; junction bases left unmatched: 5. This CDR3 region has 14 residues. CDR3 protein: CASRPTSGEETQYF. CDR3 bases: TGTGCCAGCAGACCGACTAGCGGTGAAGAGACCCAGTACTTC.

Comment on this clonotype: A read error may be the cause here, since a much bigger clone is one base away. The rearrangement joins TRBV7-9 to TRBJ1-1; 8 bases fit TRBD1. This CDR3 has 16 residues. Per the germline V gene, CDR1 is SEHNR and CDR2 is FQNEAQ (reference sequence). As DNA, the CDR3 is TGTGTCAGCAGCTTAAGATGGGGGGGACAGGACACTGAAGCTTTCTTT. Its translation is CVSSLRWGGQDTEAFF.

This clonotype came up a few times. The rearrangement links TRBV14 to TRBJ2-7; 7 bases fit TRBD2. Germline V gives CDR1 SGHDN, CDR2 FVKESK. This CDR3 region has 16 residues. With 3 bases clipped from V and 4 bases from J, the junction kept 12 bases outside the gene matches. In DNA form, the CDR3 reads TGTGCCAGCAGCCAGCCGGGAGCGGGGCCAACTTACGAGCAGTACTTC. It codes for CASSQPGAGPTYEQYF.

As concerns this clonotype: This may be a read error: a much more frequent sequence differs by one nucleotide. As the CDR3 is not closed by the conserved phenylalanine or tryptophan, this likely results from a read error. As DNA, the CDR3 is TGCAGCGCCACAACCGAGGCCTATGAGCAGTTCTCC. This encodes CSATTEAYEQFS. The genes are TRBV29-1 and TRBJ2-1; the D is unclear. Trimming left V 7 bases short and J 8 bases short, with 15 bases between. The CDR3 consists of 12 residues. The V gene's germline CDR1 is SQVTM and CDR2 ANQGSEA.

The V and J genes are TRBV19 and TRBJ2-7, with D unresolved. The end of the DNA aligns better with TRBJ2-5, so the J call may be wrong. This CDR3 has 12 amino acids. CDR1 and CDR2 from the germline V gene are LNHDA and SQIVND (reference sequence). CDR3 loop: CASRNYFGTQYF. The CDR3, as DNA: TGTGCCAGTAGGAACTATTTTGGGACCCAGTACTTC.

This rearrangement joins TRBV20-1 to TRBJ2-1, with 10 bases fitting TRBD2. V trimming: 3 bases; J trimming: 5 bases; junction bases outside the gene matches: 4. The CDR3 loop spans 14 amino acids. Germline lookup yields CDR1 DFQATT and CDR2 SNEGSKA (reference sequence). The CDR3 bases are TGCAGTGCTAGTGGGCTAGCGGGGGACAATGAGCAGTTCTTC. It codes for CSASGLAGDNEQFF.

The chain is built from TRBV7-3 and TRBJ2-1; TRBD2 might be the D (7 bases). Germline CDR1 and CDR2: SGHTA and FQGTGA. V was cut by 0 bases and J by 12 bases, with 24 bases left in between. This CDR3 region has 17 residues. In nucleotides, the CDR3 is TGTGCCAGCAGCTTAACGTCTGCGGGGGCCTCCCGAGGTGGGCAGTTCTTC. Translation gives CASSLTSAGASRGGQFF.

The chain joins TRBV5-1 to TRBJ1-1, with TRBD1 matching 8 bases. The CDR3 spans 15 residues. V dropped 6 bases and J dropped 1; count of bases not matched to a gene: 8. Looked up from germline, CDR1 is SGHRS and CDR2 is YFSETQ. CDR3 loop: CASTISGQENTEAFF. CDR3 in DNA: TGCGCCAGCACCATCTCGGGACAGGAGAACACTGAAGCTTTCTTT. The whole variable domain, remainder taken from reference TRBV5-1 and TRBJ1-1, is KAGVTQTPRYLIKTRGQQVTLSCSPISGHRSVSWYQQTPGQGLQFLFEYFSETQRNKGNFPGRFSGRQFSNSRSEMNVSTLELGDSALYLCASTISGQENTEAFFGQGTRLTVV.

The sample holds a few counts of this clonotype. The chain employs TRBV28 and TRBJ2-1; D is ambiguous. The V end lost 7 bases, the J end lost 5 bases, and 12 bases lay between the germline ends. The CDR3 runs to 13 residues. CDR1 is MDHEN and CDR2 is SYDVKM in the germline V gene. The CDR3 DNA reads TGTGCCAGCAAGGGCTCAGGCGACAATGAGCAGTTCTTC. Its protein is CASKGSGDNEQFF. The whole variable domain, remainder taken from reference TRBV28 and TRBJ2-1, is DVKVTQSSRYLVKRTGEKVFLECVQDMDHENMFWYRQDPGLGLRLIYFSYDVKMKEKGDIPEGYSVSREKKERFSLILESASTNQTSMYLCASKGSGDNEQFFGPGTRLTVL.

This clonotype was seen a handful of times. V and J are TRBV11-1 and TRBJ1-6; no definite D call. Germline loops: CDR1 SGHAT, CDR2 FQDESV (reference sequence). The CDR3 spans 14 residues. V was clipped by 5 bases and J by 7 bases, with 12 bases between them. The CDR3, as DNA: TGTGCCAGCAGCACGGGCCGGTTCAATTCACCCCTCCACTTT. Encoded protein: CASSTGRFNSPLHF.

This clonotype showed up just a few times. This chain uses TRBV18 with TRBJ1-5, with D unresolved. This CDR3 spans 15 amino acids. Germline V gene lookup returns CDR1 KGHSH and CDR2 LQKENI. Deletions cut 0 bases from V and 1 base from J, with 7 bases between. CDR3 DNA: TGTGCCAGCTCACCACCAGGGAAGAGCAATCAGCCCCAGCATTTT. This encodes CASSPPGKSNQPQHF.

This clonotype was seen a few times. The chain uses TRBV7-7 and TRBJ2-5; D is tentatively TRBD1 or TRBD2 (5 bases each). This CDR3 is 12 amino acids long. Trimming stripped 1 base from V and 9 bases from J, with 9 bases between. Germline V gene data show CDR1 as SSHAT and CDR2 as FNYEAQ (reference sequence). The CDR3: CASSLELGAQYF. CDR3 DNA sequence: TGTGCCAGCAGCTTAGAACTAGGGGCCCAGTACTTC.

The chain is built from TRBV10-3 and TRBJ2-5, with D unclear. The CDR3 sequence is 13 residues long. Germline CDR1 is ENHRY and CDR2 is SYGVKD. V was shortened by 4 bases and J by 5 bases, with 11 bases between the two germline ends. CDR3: CAISGVLRETQYF. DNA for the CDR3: TGTGCCATCAGTGGAGTCCTCAGGGAGACCCAGTACTTC.

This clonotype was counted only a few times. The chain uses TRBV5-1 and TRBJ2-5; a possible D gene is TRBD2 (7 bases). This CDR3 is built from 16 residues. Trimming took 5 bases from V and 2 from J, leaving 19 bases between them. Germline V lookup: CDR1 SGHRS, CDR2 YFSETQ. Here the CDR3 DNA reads TGCGCCAGCAGATATGGGGGGGCAGGGATACAAGAGACCCAGTACTTC. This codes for CASRYGGAGIQETQYF.

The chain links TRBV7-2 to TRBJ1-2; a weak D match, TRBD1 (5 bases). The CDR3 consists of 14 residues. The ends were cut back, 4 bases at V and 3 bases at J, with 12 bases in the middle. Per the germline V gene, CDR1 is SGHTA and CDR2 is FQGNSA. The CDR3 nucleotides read TGTGCCAGCAGCTCCCAGGGAGGGGACTATGGCTACACCTTC. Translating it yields CASSSQGGDYGYTF.